The rows below give T cell receptor beta chains drawn from one sample of a study of blood T cells in healthy people across ages. MiXCR, run by TCRdb on the 5' RACE reads, gives a single entry per CDR3 protein. The sample contains about 930,000 distinct CDR3 sequences, roughly 28% of which appear only once. These data were also reused for a study on T cells of mothers and their children.

Material: blood. Receptor source: a middle-aged woman in good health. Both conserved end residues are part of each CDR3. A D gene is named only where the DNA matches it firmly. Rows give clone size only sometimes, using once, few, many, or a class for an expanded clone.

clone size	J gene	D gene	V gene	CDR3 protein	CDR3 DNA
many	TRBJ2-1	TRBD2	TRBV5-1	CASSFSSGGPYNEQFF	TGCGCCAGCAGCTTTTCTAGCGGGGGGCCCTACAATGAGCAGTTCTTC
NA	TRBJ1-1	TRBD1	TRBV4-3	CASSLFPVGQGFMNTEAFF	TGCGCCAGCAGCTTATTTCCAGTCGGACAGGGGTTTATGAACACTGAAGCTTTCTTT
many	TRBJ2-3	NA	TRBV7-6	CASCKRGGTTDTQYF	TGTGCCAGCTGTAAAAGGGGGGGGACAACAGATACGCAGTATTTT
NA	TRBJ2-5	TRBD1	TRBV5-1	CASSPDRAIETQYF	TGCGCCAGCAGCCCGGACAGGGCCATAGAGACCCAGTACTTC
NA	TRBJ1-2	TRBD1	TRBV4-2	CASSQDLAGGIGYTF	TGTGCCAGCAGCCAAGATTTGGCAGGGGGCATTGGCTACACCTTC
once	TRBJ1-1	NA	TRBV19	CASSSSSFNTEAFF	TGTGCCAGTAGTTCGAGTAGTTTTAACACTGAAGCTTTCTTT
NA	TRBJ2-3	NA	TRBV12-3/TRBV12-4	CASSLSFQLGASADTQYF	TGTGCCAGCAGTTTATCATTCCAGCTGGGAGCTAGCGCAGATACGCAGTATTTT
few	TRBJ2-7	NA	TRBV4-1	CASSPPLDRGASYEQYF	TGCGCCAGCAGCCCACCCCTGGACCGGGGAGCGTCCTACGAGCAGTACTTC
few	TRBJ1-5	NA	TRBV12-3/TRBV12-4	CASSTGRRGWPQHF	TGTGCCAGCAGTACGGGACGGAGGGGCTGGCCCCAGCATTTT
NA	TRBJ2-3	NA	TRBV20-1	CSGASTDTQYF	TGCAGTGGGGCCAGCACAGATACGCAGTATTTT
NA	TRBJ2-3	NA	TRBV20-1	CTCGSSADTQYF	TGCACCTGCGGGTCCTCCGCGGATACGCAGTATTTT
many	TRBJ2-7	NA	TRBV6-2/TRBV6-3	CASNGNYEQYF	TGTGCCAGCAACGGGAACTACGAGCAGTACTTC
few	TRBJ2-1	TRBD2	TRBV5-1	CASSATSGEQETQFF	TGCGCCAGCAGCGCGACTAGCGGGGAACAAGAGACCCAGTTCTTC
NA	TRBJ1-2	TRBD1	TRBV27	CASRPPGTAYATNYGYTF	TGTGCCAGCAGACCTCCCGGGACAGCCTACGCCACTAACTATGGCTACACCTTC
few	TRBJ2-3	TRBD2	TRBV12-3/TRBV12-4	CASSSLAGPHPGTQYF	TGTGCCAGCAGTTCCTTAGCGGGCCCCCACCCAGGAACGCAGTATTTT
many	TRBJ2-1	NA	TRBV6-6	CASSYSTPSSYNEQFF	TGTGCCAGCAGTTACTCGACCCCCAGCTCCTACAATGAGCAGTTCTTC
few	TRBJ2-7	TRBD2	TRBV15	CATSRDSGGPIYEQYF	TGTGCCACCAGCAGGGATAGCGGGGGCCCTATCTACGAGCAGTACTTC
few	TRBJ2-7	NA	TRBV14	CASSQDFARRGPYEQYF	TGTGCCAGCAGCCAAGATTTCGCACGTAGGGGACCCTACGAGCAGTACTTC
many	TRBJ2-7	NA	TRBV20-1	CSARDWTEYEQYF	TGCAGTGCTAGAGATTGGACAGAGTACGAGCAGTACTTC
NA	TRBJ1-1	TRBD1	TRBV9	CASSSRGRGQGTEAFF	TGTGCCAGCAGTAGCCGCGGCAGGGGGCAGGGTACTGAGGCTTTCTTT
NA	TRBJ2-5	TRBD2	TRBV20-1	CSARGRPQSGGGQETQYF	TGCAGTGCTAGAGGCCGGCCCCAGAGCGGGGGGGGCCAAGAGACCCAGTACTTC
few	TRBJ2-5	TRBD1	TRBV29-1	CSVKKGTGKGETQYF	TGCAGCGTTAAAAAAGGGACAGGGAAAGGAGAGACCCAGTACTTC
many	TRBJ1-2	NA	TRBV5-1	CASSLQIGGSDGYTF	TGCGCCAGCAGCCTGCAAATAGGGGGGTCGGATGGCTACACCTTC
many	TRBJ1-4	NA	TRBV7-6	CASSPLLAEKLFF	TGTGCCAGCAGCCCACTTTTAGCTGAAAAACTGTTTTTT
many	TRBJ2-3	TRBD1	TRBV20-1	CSARAFDRGTDTQYF	TGCAGTGCTAGGGCCTTTGACAGGGGGACAGATACGCAGTATTTT
many	TRBJ1-2	NA	TRBV29-1	CSVGSGTKLGAVYGYTF	TGCAGCGTGGGATCCGGGACAAAATTAGGGGCCGTCTATGGCTACACCTTC
NA	TRBJ1-2	TRBD1	TRBV9	CASSVALSPGGSNGYTF	TGTGCCAGCAGCGTAGCACTCAGTCCAGGGGGCAGTAATGGCTACACCTTC
many	TRBJ2-5	TRBD1	TRBV12-3/TRBV12-4	CASSFSTGGTTQYF	TGTGCCAGCAGTTTTTCCACAGGGGGTACGACCCAGTACTTC
NA	TRBJ1-1	NA	TRBV19	CATRGDGEAFF	TGTGCCACCCGTGGAGACGGTGAAGCTTTCTTT
many	TRBJ2-6	NA	TRBV6-4	CASSDEGSGANVLTF	TGTGCCAGCAGTGACGAAGGCTCTGGGGCCAACGTCCTGACTTTC
NA	TRBJ1-2	NA	TRBV20-1	CSATGWDGYTF	TGCAGTGCTACAGGTTGGGATGGCTACACCTTC
many	TRBJ2-1	NA	TRBV5-1	CASSLEGGNFNEQFF	TGCGCCAGCAGCTTGGAAGGGGGTAATTTTAATGAGCAGTTCTTC
NA	TRBJ1-4	NA	TRBV7-9	CASSYNRGINEKLFF	TGTGCCAGCAGCTACAACCGGGGCATTAATGAAAAACTGTTTTTT
NA	TRBJ1-5	NA	TRBV7-2	CASSLLVLRRNQPQHF	TGTGCCAGCAGCTTACTAGTACTCAGGCGCAATCAGCCCCAGCATTTT
NA	TRBJ1-2	NA	TRBV2	CASSELGVQIYGYTF	TGTGCCAGCAGTGAACTAGGAGTTCAAATCTATGGCTACACCTTC
NA	TRBJ1-6	NA	TRBV28	CALREQNSHNSPLHF	TGTGCGCTCAGGGAACAGAACTCTCATAATTCACCCCTCCACTTT
many	TRBJ2-5	NA	TRBV5-1	CASSSQAGTVQETQYF	TGCGCCAGCAGCTCCCAAGCGGGGACAGTACAAGAGACCCAGTACTTC
NA	TRBJ1-4	NA	TRBV5-6	CASSSDSNEKLFF	TGTGCCAGCAGCTCGGACAGTAATGAAAAACTGTTTTTT
few	TRBJ2-7	NA	TRBV3-1	CASSQGQKITYERYF	TGTGCCAGCAGCCAAGGACAGAAGATAACCTACGAGCGGTACTTC
NA	TRBJ1-4	NA	TRBV7-9	CASSQGGSEKLFF	TGTGCCAGCAGCCAGGGAGGCAGTGAAAAACTGTTTTTT
few	TRBJ2-5	TRBD2	TRBV3-1	CASSDSGGQETQYF	TGTGCCAGCAGCGATAGCGGGGGGCAAGAGACCCAGTACTTC
few	TRBJ2-7	NA	TRBV7-2	CASSRRPQRLDITYEQYF	TGTGCCAGCAGCCGTCGACCCCAGCGACTCGATATAACCTACGAGCAGTACTTC
NA	TRBJ1-6	NA	TRBV7-9	CASSEGDSPLHF	TGTGCCAGCAGCGAGGGGGACTCACCCCTCCACTTT
few	TRBJ2-1	NA	TRBV5-1	CASRAYSYNEQFF	TGCGCCAGCAGGGCGTACTCCTACAATGAGCAGTTCTTC
NA	TRBJ2-2	NA	TRBV29-1	CSVFLGELFF	TGCAGCGTTTTTCTCGGGGAGCTGTTTTTT
NA	TRBJ2-2	NA	TRBV6-2/TRBV6-3	CASSPILSNTGELFF	TGTGCCAGCAGCCCCATCCTGTCGAACACCGGGGAGCTGTTTTTT
few	TRBJ2-6	NA	TRBV28	CASSRPPGANVLTF	TGTGCCAGCAGTAGGCCCCCAGGGGCCAACGTCCTGACTTTC
NA	TRBJ2-1	NA	TRBV14	CASSPHGRDTRSYNEQFF	TGTGCCAGCAGCCCCCACGGACGGGACACCCGCTCCTACAATGAGCAGTTCTTC
NA	TRBJ2-5	NA	TRBV9	CASSVAGEEETQYF	TGTGCCAGCAGCGTAGCGGGAGAAGAAGAGACCCAGTACTTC
few	TRBJ2-7	TRBD1	TRBV7-2	CASSSGTGLTYEQYF	TGTGCCAGCAGCTCGGGGACAGGCCTCACCTACGAGCAGTACTTC
once	TRBJ1-1	NA	TRBV5-1	CASSLVGGNEAFF	TGCGCCAGCAGCTTGGTAGGGGGAAATGAAGCTTTCTTT